This TCR beta chain emerged from a study of shared clonotypes between healthy human individuals. Clones were sequenced by immunoSEQ multiplex PCR, and TCRdb holds only the in-frame ones, with some missing. Of around 2.3 million clones in the sample, approximately 94% were seen once. CDR1 MNHEY and CDR2 SMNVEV come from the germline V gene (reference sequence). Trimming pared 2 bases from V and 2 bases from J, leaving 14 bases between. The CDR3 covers 16 residues. Sample: naive CD4+ T cells sorted from blood. Subset given: CD45RA+ positively selected. The V and J genes are TRBV27 and TRBJ2-3, with D perhaps matching TRBD2 (7 bases). The receptor comes from a young man in good health. DNA of the CDR3: TGTGCCAGCAGTTTAAGGGGCGGGGGCACCACAGATACGCAGTATTTT. Translation: CASSLRGGGTTDTQYF.